This T cell receptor (beta chain) was captured by sequencing in a study of metastatic and nonmetastatic thyroid tumors. Turning to the study itself: For malignant and benign thyroid patients, tumor or nodule tissue and blood were the sources whose repertoires were compared. Overall study results and limits: Malignant thyroid tumors reportedly had TCR beta diversity that was significantly higher than in benign nodules, in blood and tumor.

Germline V gene lookup returns CDR1 KGHDR and CDR2 SFDVKD. V lost 4 bases and J 4 bases, leaving 17 bases between the germline ends. The CDR3 contains 16 residues. Through MiXCR, TCRdb re-clonotyped the PCR reads. The repertoire includes some 16,000 clones, roughly 13% of them detected once, and under 30% sits in the top ten. Every patient underwent thyroid surgery untreated. Sample share makes this clone medium-sized. Its antigen is not identified. This sequence was found in a female donor with papillary thyroid cancer or a benign thyroid nodule (not recorded which). Some clones in this sample may be carry-over from other donors' samples. The chain links TRBV24-1 to TRBJ2-3, with D perhaps matching TRBD1 or TRBD2 (6 bases each). The sequenced material came from blood. This CDR3 reads CATSDHRRGGSDTQYF. The CDR3 DNA reads TGTGCCACCAGTGACCACCGCCGAGGGGGGTCAGATACGCAGTATTTT.